Below, one TCR beta chain is given with its context. Its matching antigen is unknown. The germline CDR1 and CDR2 sequences are SGHRS and YFSETQ. V lost 2 bases, J lost 7 bases, and 15 bases lay in between. CDR3 length: 15 amino acids. The table came from immunoSEQ multiplex PCR; TCRdb's copy has only in-frame clones and leaves some out. The sample records about 66,000 clones, roughly nine tenths being singletons. This sample is part of a study of OX40 agonist ivuxolimab in advanced cancers. Study background: The dose-escalation cohort had hepatocellular carcinoma, melanoma, renal cell or head and neck cancer.

Patients with autoimmune history or systemic immunosuppression were excluded. Study-level findings and limits: Blood T cells, both CD4+ and CD8+, expanded clonally by week 6 at 0.1 to 3.0 mg/kg.

This chain uses TRBV5-1 with TRBJ2-2; maybe TRBD2 (6 bases). The sequencing used CD4+ or CD8+ T cells sorted from blood, collected in a trial of the OX40 agonist ivuxolimab. The source of this sequence is an adult with an advanced solid tumor such as melanoma, head and neck, liver or kidney cancer. CDR3 protein: CASSFLVGGDGELFF. DNA for the CDR3: TGCGCCAGCAGCTTCTTAGTTGGAGGGGACGGGGAGCTGTTTTTT.